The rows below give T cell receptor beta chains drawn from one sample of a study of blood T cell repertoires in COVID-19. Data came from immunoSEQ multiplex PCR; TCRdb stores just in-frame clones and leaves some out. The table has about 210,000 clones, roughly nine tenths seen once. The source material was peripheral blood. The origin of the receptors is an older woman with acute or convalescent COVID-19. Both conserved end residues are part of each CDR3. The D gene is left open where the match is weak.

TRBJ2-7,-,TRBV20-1,CSALGSNEQYF
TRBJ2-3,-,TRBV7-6,CASSGDGSFTDTQYF
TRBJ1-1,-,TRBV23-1,CASSHDGMTANTEAFF
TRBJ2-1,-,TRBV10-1,CASSERMGLEQFF
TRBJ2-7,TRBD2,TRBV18,CASSPGGRPEQYF
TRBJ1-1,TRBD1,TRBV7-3,CASSLAGGRTEAFF
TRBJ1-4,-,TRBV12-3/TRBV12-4,CASSRQNNEKLFF
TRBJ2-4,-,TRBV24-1,CATSDTRGTLNIQYF
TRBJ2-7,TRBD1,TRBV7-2,CASSEQGAYEQYF
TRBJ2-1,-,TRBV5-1,CASSVNFLSYNEQFF
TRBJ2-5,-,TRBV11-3,CASSLMAEGTQYF
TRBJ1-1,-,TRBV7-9,CASSLGGRSEAFF
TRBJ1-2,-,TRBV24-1,CATSEGGGQDTYYGYTF
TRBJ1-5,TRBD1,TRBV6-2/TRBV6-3,CASSYSTGKVSNQPQHF
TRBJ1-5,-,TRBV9,CASSPYPGNQPQHF
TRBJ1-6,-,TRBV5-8,CASSLLFGSYNSPLHF
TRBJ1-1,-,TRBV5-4,CASSSPAGLEAFF
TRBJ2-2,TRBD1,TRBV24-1,CATSKSGTGNTGELFF
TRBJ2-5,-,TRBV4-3,CASSQEGGNSGETQYF
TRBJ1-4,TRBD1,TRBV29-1,CSVDLGQPATNEKLFF
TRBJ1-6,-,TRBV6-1,CASSDLAGRSYNSPLHF
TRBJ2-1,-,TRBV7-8,CASSLVAGDNEQFF
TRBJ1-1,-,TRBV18,CASSPNLDTEAFF
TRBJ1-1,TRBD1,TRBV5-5,CASSLGQGGTEAFF
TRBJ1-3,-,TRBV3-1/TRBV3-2,CASSQASGRSHTIYF
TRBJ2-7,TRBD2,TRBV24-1,CATSGGARNEQYF
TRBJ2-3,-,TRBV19,CATGLGTDTQYF
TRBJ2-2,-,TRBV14,CASSQVQGSGELFF
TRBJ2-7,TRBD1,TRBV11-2,CASSPGQGANEQYF
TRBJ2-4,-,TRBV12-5,CASGQSGVAKNIQYF
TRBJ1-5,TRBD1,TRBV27,CASSPRKTGPNQPQHF
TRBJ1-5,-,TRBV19,CASSIVGGNQPQHF
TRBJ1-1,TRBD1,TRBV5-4,CASSLPGQGPNNEAFF
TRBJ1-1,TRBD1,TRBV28,CASSFPNRGWTEAFF
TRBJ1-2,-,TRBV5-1,CASSLAGNSYGYTF
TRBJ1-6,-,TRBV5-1,CASSLKVNRDSPLHF
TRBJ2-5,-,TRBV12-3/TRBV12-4,CASSSGETQYF
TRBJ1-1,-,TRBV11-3,CASSPGRGGNTEAFF
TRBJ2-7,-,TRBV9,CASSVGRTAYEQYF
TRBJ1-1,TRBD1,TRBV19,CASSVMTGGTEAFF
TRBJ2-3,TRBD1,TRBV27,CASSLGTGGVTDTQYF
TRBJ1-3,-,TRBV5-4,CASSARGGGRVFGNTIYF
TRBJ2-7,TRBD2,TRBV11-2,CASSRRLAGVSYEQYF
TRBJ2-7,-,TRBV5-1,CASSFRHGEQYF
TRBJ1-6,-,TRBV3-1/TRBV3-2,CASSRSGSLYTLHF
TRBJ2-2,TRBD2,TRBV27,CASSRRAGGTNTGELFF
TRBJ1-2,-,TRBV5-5,CASSLQENYGYTF
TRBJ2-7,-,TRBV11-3,CASSLGRATYEQYF
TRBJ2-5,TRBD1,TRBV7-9,CASSSPRQGAKETQYF
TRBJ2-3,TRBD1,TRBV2,CASRGDSSTDTQYF